This entry is about one T cell receptor beta chain. Its specificity is not known. The method was immunoSEQ multiplex PCR; TCRdb's version includes in-frame clones alone and lacks a portion of them. The table records some 68,000 clones, 85% to 95% of them present only once. This CDR3 is 14 amino acids long. Germline V CDR1 and CDR2: LGHDT, YNNKEL (reference sequence). Trimming left V 3 bases short and J 4 bases short, with 12 bases between. Before the COVID-19 pandemic, during about 2011-2019, CD4+ T cells were taken from unexposed donors. The sample is drawn from a study of CD4 T cells in relation to SARS-CoV-2 and coronaviruses. General observations from the study: No donor gave both pre-pandemic and post-infection samples. Culture-expanded clones reflect memory recall rather than primary priming during culture. Crossreactive clones expanded significantly less to SARS-CoV-2 than monoreactive clones. The cross-reactivity analysis covered only spike protein, not other viral proteins.

Source material: naive CD4+ T cells from PBMCs. Subset reported: naive CD4+ T cells isolated by negative enrichment. The receptor was isolated from a human donor in good health. The chain is built from TRBV3-1 (or the pseudogene TRBV3-2) and TRBJ1-2; D not resolved. CDR3 residues: CASSHVGRSYGYTF. The CDR3 bases are TGTGCCAGCAGCCACGTAGGACGGAGCTATGGCTACACCTTC.